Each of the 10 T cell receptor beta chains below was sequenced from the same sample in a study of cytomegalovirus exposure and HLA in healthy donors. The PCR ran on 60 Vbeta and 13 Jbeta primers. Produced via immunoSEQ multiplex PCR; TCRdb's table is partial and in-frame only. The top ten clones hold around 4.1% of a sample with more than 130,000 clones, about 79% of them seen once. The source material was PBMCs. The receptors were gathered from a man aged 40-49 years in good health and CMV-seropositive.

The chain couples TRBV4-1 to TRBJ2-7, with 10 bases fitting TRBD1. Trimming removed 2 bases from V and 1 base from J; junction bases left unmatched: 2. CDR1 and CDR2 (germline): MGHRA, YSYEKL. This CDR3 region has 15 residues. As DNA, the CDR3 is TGCGCCAGCAGCCAACCGGGACAGGGGTCCTACGAGCAGTACTTC. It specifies CASSQPGQGSYEQYF.

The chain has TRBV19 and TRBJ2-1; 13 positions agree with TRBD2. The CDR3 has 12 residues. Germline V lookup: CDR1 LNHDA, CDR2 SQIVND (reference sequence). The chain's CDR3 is CGTSGRYNEQFF. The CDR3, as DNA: TGTGGGACTAGCGGGAGATACAATGAGCAGTTCTTC.

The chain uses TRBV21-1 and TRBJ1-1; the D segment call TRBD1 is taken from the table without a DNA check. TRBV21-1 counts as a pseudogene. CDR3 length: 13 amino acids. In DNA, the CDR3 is TGTGCCAGCAGCAAAACCGACAGGGAGGAAGCTTTCTTT. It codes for CASSKTDREEAFF.

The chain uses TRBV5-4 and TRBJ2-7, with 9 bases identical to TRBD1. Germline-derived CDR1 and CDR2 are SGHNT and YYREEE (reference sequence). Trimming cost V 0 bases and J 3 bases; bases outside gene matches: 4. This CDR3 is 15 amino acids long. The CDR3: CASSLDRDRDYEQYF. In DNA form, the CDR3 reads TGTGCCAGCAGCTTGGACCGGGACAGGGACTACGAGCAGTACTTC.

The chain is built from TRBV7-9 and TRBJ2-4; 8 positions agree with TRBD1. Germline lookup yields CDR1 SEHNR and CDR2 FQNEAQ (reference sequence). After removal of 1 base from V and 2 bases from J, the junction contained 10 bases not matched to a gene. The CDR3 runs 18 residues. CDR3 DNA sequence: TGTGCCAGCAGCTTAGGGACAGGGCCTTCGGGGTCCAAAAACATTCAGTACTTC. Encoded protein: CASSLGTGPSGSKNIQYF.

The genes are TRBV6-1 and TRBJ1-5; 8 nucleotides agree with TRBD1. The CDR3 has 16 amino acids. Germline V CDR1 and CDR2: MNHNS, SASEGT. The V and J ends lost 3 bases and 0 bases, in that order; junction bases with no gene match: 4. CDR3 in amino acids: CASSDRQGRSNQPQHF. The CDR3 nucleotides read TGTGCCAGCAGTGACCGACAGGGGCGTAGCAATCAGCCCCAGCATTTT.

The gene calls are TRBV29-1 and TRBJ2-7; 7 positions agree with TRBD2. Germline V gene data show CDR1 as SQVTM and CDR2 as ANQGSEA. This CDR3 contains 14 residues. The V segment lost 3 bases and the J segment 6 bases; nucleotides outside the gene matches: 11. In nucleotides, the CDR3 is TGCAGCGTTGAGGCTAGCGGCCTCCTCGGCGAGCAGTACTTC. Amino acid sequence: CSVEASGLLGEQYF.

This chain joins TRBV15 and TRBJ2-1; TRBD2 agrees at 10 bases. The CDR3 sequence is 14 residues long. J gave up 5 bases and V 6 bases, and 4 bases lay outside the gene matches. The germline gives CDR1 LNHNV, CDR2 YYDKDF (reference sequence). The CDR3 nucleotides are TGTGCCACCAGAAGGACTAGCGGCCACAATGAGCAGTTCTTC. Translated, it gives CATRRTSGHNEQFF.

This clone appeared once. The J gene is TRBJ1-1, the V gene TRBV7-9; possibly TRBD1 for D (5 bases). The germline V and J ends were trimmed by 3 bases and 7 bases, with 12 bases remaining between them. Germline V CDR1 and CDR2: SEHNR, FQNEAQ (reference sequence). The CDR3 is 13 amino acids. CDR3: CASSFAPDSEAFF. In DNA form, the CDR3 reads TGTGCCAGCAGCTTCGCTCCTGACAGTGAAGCTTTCTTT.

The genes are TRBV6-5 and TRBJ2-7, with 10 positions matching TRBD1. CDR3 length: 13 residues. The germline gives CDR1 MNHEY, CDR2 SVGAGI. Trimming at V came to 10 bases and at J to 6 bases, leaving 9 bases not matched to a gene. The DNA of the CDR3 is TGTGCCACAGGACAGGGGGTATGGGGCGAGCAGTACTTC. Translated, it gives CATGQGVWGEQYF.